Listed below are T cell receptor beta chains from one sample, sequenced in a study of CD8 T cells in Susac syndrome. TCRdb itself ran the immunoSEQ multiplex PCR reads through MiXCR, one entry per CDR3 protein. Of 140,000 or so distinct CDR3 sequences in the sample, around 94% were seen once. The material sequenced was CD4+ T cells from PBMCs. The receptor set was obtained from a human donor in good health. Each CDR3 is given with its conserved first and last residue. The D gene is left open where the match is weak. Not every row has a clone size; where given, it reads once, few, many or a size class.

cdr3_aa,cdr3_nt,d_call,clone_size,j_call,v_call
CASSYTPTGAHTF,TGTGCCAGCAGCTACACTCCGACAGGGGCACACACCTTC,TRBD1,once,TRBJ1-2,TRBV27
CASSLPGLLSYNEQFF,TGTGCCAGCAGCCTCCCGGGACTGCTCTCCTACAATGAGCAGTTCTTC,NA,NA,TRBJ2-1,TRBV3-1
CASSGTSGRSTDTQYF,TGTGCCAGCAGCGGGACTAGCGGGAGGTCCACAGATACGCAGTATTTT,TRBD2,NA,TRBJ2-3,TRBV9
CASPQNRDTQYF,TGTGCCAGTCCGCAAAATAGGGATACGCAGTATTTT,NA,NA,TRBJ2-3,TRBV2
CSVGHGTGRLMNTEAFF,TGCAGCGTTGGACACGGGACAGGGAGACTTATGAACACTGAAGCTTTCTTT,TRBD1,NA,TRBJ1-1,TRBV29-1
CSARVRVSQETQYF,TGCAGTGCTAGAGTCAGGGTTAGCCAAGAGACCCAGTACTTC,NA,NA,TRBJ2-5,TRBV20-1
CASNRDRASGYTF,TGTGCCAGCAACCGGGACAGGGCCTCTGGCTACACCTTC,TRBD1,NA,TRBJ1-2,TRBV28
CASRAQSGGEYEQYF,TGTGCCAGCAGAGCACAGAGCGGGGGCGAATACGAGCAGTACTTC,TRBD2,NA,TRBJ2-7,TRBV2
CASSRLAGGLETQYF,TGTGCCAGCAGTAGACTAGCGGGAGGGTTGGAGACCCAGTACTTC,TRBD2,NA,TRBJ2-5,TRBV2
CASSGRGADIQYF,TGTGCCAGTAGCGGGAGGGGTGCGGACATTCAGTACTTC,TRBD2,NA,TRBJ2-4,TRBV19
CSASSGLQPQHF,TGCAGTGCTAGCTCAGGGCTGCAGCCCCAGCATTTT,NA,NA,TRBJ1-5,TRBV20-1
CATFQTASGNTIYF,TGTGCCACGTTTCAGACAGCCTCTGGAAACACCATATATTTT,NA,NA,TRBJ1-3,TRBV5-6
CAIRRDPTNTGELFF,TGTGCCATCAGGAGGGACCCAACGAACACCGGGGAGCTGTTTTTT,NA,NA,TRBJ2-2,TRBV10-3
CATSRGQRGTQYF,TGTGCCACCAGCAGAGGACAACGGGGTACGCAGTATTTT,NA,NA,TRBJ2-3,TRBV15
CASSQDGSTHYEQYF,TGTGCCAGCAGCCAAGATGGAAGTACTCACTACGAGCAGTACTTC,NA,NA,TRBJ2-7,TRBV4-2
CASSPYGQIAGYEQYF,TGTGCCAGCAGCCCGTACGGACAGATTGCGGGCTACGAGCAGTACTTC,NA,NA,TRBJ2-7,TRBV5-6
CASSLPGLAGGQRTQYF,TGTGCCAGCAGCTTACCAGGACTAGCGGGAGGGCAGAGGACGCAGTATTTT,TRBD2,NA,TRBJ2-3,TRBV7-9
CASSYVGGQPQHF,TGTGCCAGCAGCTACGTGGGGGGTCAGCCCCAGCATTTT,NA,NA,TRBJ1-5,TRBV7-2
CASSVAQNTGELFF,TGTGCCAGCAGCGTAGCACAAAACACCGGGGAGCTGTTTTTT,NA,NA,TRBJ2-2,TRBV9
CASSYSIGGPAYEQYF,TGTGCCAGCAGTTACTCGATCGGGGGGCCAGCCTACGAGCAGTACTTC,NA,NA,TRBJ2-7,TRBV6-6
CASSLDLGREAFF,TGTGCCAGCAGCTTAGATCTGGGGCGTGAAGCTTTCTTT,NA,NA,TRBJ1-1,TRBV11-2
CASSLRAGPYEQYF,TGTGCCAGCAGTCTAAGAGCGGGACCCTACGAGCAGTACTTC,TRBD2,once,TRBJ2-7,TRBV27
CASRSSVRAYHEQYF,TGTGCCAGCAGGTCTAGCGTGAGGGCCTACCACGAGCAGTACTTC,NA,NA,TRBJ2-7,TRBV7-2
CASSPLDRVTGELFF,TGTGCCAGTAGTCCTCTCGACAGGGTCACCGGGGAGCTGTTTTTT,TRBD1,NA,TRBJ2-2,TRBV19
CASSLWGGYEQYF,TGTGCCAGCAGTTTATGGGGGGGCTACGAGCAGTACTTC,TRBD2,NA,TRBJ2-7,TRBV27
CSARDNRGQETQYF,TGCAGTGCTAGAGATAACAGGGGGCAAGAGACCCAGTACTTC,TRBD1,once,TRBJ2-5,TRBV20-1
CASSEAGGCPQGTEAFF,TGTGCCAGCAGTGAAGCCGGGGGGTGCCCCCAGGGCACTGAAGCTTTCTTT,NA,once,TRBJ1-1,TRBV2
CASTGLAGYNEQFF,TGCGCCAGCACGGGACTAGCGGGGTACAATGAGCAGTTCTTC,TRBD2,NA,TRBJ2-1,TRBV5-1
CASSLYAGNTEAFF,TGTGCCAGCAGTTTATATGCAGGGAACACTGAAGCTTTCTTT,NA,NA,TRBJ1-1,TRBV28
CASRTGGNEQFF,TGTGCCTCCCGGACAGGGGGGAATGAGCAGTTCTTC,TRBD1,once,TRBJ2-1,TRBV19
CASSVGNAETQYF,TGTGCCAGCAGCGTAGGCAACGCAGAGACCCAGTACTTC,NA,NA,TRBJ2-5,TRBV9
CSPSDRVETQYF,TGCAGTCCCTCGGACAGGGTTGAGACCCAGTACTTC,TRBD1,NA,TRBJ2-5,TRBV20-1
CAWSATGGAEDEQYF,TGTGCCTGGAGTGCCACAGGGGGCGCGGAGGACGAGCAGTACTTC,TRBD1,NA,TRBJ2-7,TRBV30
CASSQDSGGYGYTF,TGTGCCAGCAGCCAAGACAGCGGGGGGTATGGCTACACCTTC,NA,NA,TRBJ1-2,TRBV3-1
CSVGGLTDTQYF,TGCAGCGTTGGCGGCCTCACAGATACGCAGTATTTT,NA,NA,TRBJ2-3,TRBV29-1
CASSIRAFNTGELFF,TGTGCCAGCAGTATCCGGGCCTTTAACACCGGGGAGCTGTTTTTT,NA,NA,TRBJ2-2,TRBV9
CASKGLPSVDTQYF,TGTGCCAGCAAAGGTCTACCATCGGTAGATACGCAGTATTTT,NA,few,TRBJ2-3,TRBV6-2/TRBV6-3
CASSPGTGYDTDTQYF,TGTGCCAGCTCACCGGGGACAGGGTATGATACAGATACGCAGTATTTT,TRBD1,NA,TRBJ2-3,TRBV18
CASSFGTSGTYEQYF,TGTGCCAGCAGTTTCGGCACTAGCGGGACCTACGAGCAGTACTTC,TRBD2,few,TRBJ2-7,TRBV28
CAISDGGGTNEKLFF,TGTGCCATCAGTGATGGGGGAGGCACTAATGAAAAACTGTTTTTT,NA,NA,TRBJ1-4,TRBV10-3
CASSYSGGGSSYEQYF,TGTGCCAGCAGTTACTCCGGAGGCGGAAGCTCCTACGAGCAGTACTTC,NA,NA,TRBJ2-7,TRBV6-5
CSAKRSSGTQIPSYEQYF,TGCAGTGCTAAAAGGTCTAGCGGGACCCAAATCCCCAGCTACGAGCAGTACTTC,TRBD2,NA,TRBJ2-7,TRBV20-1
CAKGLAGGYQETQYF,TGTGCCAAAGGACTAGCGGGAGGGTACCAAGAGACCCAGTACTTC,TRBD2,NA,TRBJ2-5,TRBV10-3
CASSLGESIYEQYF,TGTGCCAGCAGTTTGGGGGAGTCGATCTACGAGCAGTACTTC,NA,NA,TRBJ2-7,TRBV6-1
CASSSTGGALGTEAFF,TGTGCCAGCAGTTCGACAGGGGGCGCATTGGGGACTGAAGCTTTCTTT,TRBD1,NA,TRBJ1-1,TRBV27
CASSLSVGTSDKQFF,TGTGCCAGCAGCTTATCGGTAGGGACTAGCGACAAGCAGTTCTTC,TRBD2,NA,TRBJ2-1,TRBV7-9
CSASMSSGRAVTGELFF,TGCAGTGCTAGTATGTCTAGCGGGAGGGCCGTCACCGGGGAGCTGTTTTTT,TRBD2,NA,TRBJ2-2,TRBV20-1
CSQTENTEAFF,TGCAGCCAGACGGAAAACACTGAAGCTTTCTTT,NA,NA,TRBJ1-1,TRBV20-1